This entry lists 22 T cell receptor beta chains sequenced from one sample in a study of patients and donors after allogeneic stem cell transplantation. TCRdb reanalysed the RT-PCR reads using MiXCR and keeps one entry per CDR3 protein. The table records about 110,000 distinct CDR3 sequences, approximately 40% of them present only once. Sequencing used blood, either unsorted or a sorted T cell fraction (not recorded which). All receptors come from a human donor who was either an allogeneic HSCT recipient or a stem cell or donor lymphocyte infusion donor (not recorded which). It is not recorded whose cells these are; they may come from a transplant donor.

The chain employs TRBV20-1 and TRBJ2-3, with D perhaps matching TRBD1 (6 bases). The length of the CDR3 is 14 residues. CDR1 and CDR2 from the germline V gene are DFQATT and SNEGSKA (reference sequence). Trimming shortened V by 6 bases and J by 1 base, and 14 bases separated the two germline ends. CDR3 residues: CSANTGPRTDTQYF. The CDR3 region has the DNA TGCAGTGCAAATACAGGGCCCCGCACAGATACGCAGTATTTT.

The chain links TRBV9 to TRBJ1-2; D is uncertain. CDR1 and CDR2 from the germline V gene are SGDLS and YYNGEE. V was clipped by 0 bases and J by 6 bases, with 18 bases between them. This CDR3 has 16 residues. CDR3 sequence: CASSVGEIYLMDGYTF. The CDR3 coding sequence is TGTGCCAGCAGCGTAGGGGAGATATACCTAATGGATGGCTACACCTTC.

This clonotype was recorded only once. The J gene is TRBJ2-1, the V gene TRBV6-2 or TRBV6-3, with D possibly matching TRBD2 (6 bases). Trimming took 0 bases from V and 6 from J, leaving 15 bases between them. CDR1 is MNHEY and CDR2 is SVGEGT in the germline V gene. The CDR3 contains 16 residues. The CDR3 loop reads CASSYSGGPLLNEQFF. DNA of the CDR3: TGTGCCAGCAGTTACTCCGGAGGGCCCCTCCTCAATGAGCAGTTCTTC.

V and J are TRBV3-1 and TRBJ2-1; TRBD2 agrees at 10 bases. With 1 base clipped from V and 6 bases from J, the junction kept 6 bases outside the gene matches. The CDR3 runs 16 residues. The germline CDR1 and CDR2 sequences are LGHDT and YNNKEL (reference sequence). The CDR3 sequence is CASSQGVTSGTNEQFF. The CDR3 coding sequence is TGTGCCAGCAGCCAAGGGGTTACTAGCGGGACCAATGAGCAGTTCTTC.

V is TRBV12-3 or TRBV12-4 and J is TRBJ1-4, with D hard to call. The CDR3 loop spans 15 amino acids. V was shortened by 6 bases and J by 3 bases, with 14 bases between the two germline ends. The CDR3 sequence: CASRSLGKANEKLFF. CDR3 nucleotide sequence: TGTGCCAGCAGATCCCTGGGGAAGGCTAATGAAAAACTGTTTTTT.

This clonotype was found a few times. The junction does not match germline at one end; this may be a read error. This sequence joins TRBV6-5 and TRBJ2-7; D call uncertain. The CDR3 runs to 11 residues. Germline loops: CDR1 MNHEY, CDR2 SVGAGI. The CDR3 region is CASSDSYEQYF. As DNA, the CDR3 is TGTGCCAGCAGTGACTCCTACGAGCAGTACTTC.

In this sample, this clonotype turned up many times. The chain employs TRBV12-3 or TRBV12-4 and TRBJ1-2; D perhaps matches TRBD1 (5 bases). The V end was cut by 8 bases, the J end by 4 bases, with 20 bases between. The CDR3 totals 15 residues. In DNA, the CDR3 is TGTGCCAGCGGGTGGGACGGATCGACAATCTATGGCTACACCTTC. Translated: CASGWDGSTIYGYTF.

CDR3 bases: TGTGCCAGCAGCCAAGCAGGGCACCGAGGTGAGGAAAAACTGTTTTTT. Protein product: CASSQAGHRGEEKLFF. This chain joins TRBV4-2 and TRBJ1-4, with D possibly TRBD1 on 5 matching bases. CDR3 size: 16 residues. The ends were cut back, 1 base at V and 8 bases at J, with 17 bases in the middle. Germline V gene sequence: CDR1 LGHNA, CDR2 YNFKEQ.

Only a few counts were recorded for this clonotype. CDR3 nucleotides: TGTGCCAGCTCACCCGGACAGGGAGGCGGCTACACCTTC. It codes for CASSPGQGGGYTF. The chain recombines TRBV18 with TRBJ1-2; TRBD1 matches 8 bases. The germline V gene encodes CDR1 KGHSH and CDR2 LQKENI. The junction had 5 bases not matched to a gene; V was cut back by 3 bases and J by 8 bases. The CDR3 runs to 13 residues.

There are a few counts of this clonotype. CDR3: CASSSRQVGPEAFF. Here the CDR3 DNA reads TGTGCCAGCAGTTCCAGACAGGTAGGGCCTGAAGCTTTCTTT. This chain uses TRBV28 with TRBJ1-1; D is perhaps TRBD1 (6 bases). The CDR3 loop spans 14 amino acids. Germline V gene lookup returns CDR1 MDHEN and CDR2 SYDVKM. V dropped 4 bases and J dropped 6 bases, with 15 bases sitting between them.

The chain links TRBV4-1 to TRBJ2-5, with 11 bases matching TRBD2. V gave up 0 bases and J gave up 1 base; unmatched junction bases: 10. Per germline, CDR1 MGHRA and CDR2 YSYEKL. The CDR3 has 19 residues. The CDR3 nucleotides are TGCGCCAGCAGCCAAGAGTCAACTAGCGGGAGTTCGCGCCAAGAGACCCAGTACTTC. Translation gives CASSQESTSGSSRQETQYF.

Of note for this clonotype: The junction does not match germline at one end; this may be a read error. The chain couples TRBV6-2 or TRBV6-3 to TRBJ2-2, with a weak D call TRBD2 (5 bases). Germline V gene lookup returns CDR1 MNHEY and CDR2 SVGEGT. CDR3 length: 13 residues. CDR3 DNA: TGTGCCAGCAGTTACGGGTCAACCGGGAAGCTGTTTTTT. Its translation: CASSYGSTGKLFF.

V is TRBV12-3 or TRBV12-4 and J is TRBJ2-1; D is possibly TRBD2 (6 bases). V was clipped by 7 bases and J by 3 bases, with 22 bases between them. The CDR3 consists of 17 residues. CDR3 sequence: CASTRPGGSFHYNEQFF. The CDR3 DNA is TGTGCCAGCACCCGCCCTGGGGGGTCCTTTCACTACAATGAGCAGTTCTTC.

In its sample, this clonotype was seen a few times. This chain uses TRBV6-6 with TRBJ2-1; D unresolved. V was pared by 5 bases and J by 9 bases, with 5 bases between. This CDR3 is 10 amino acids long. Germline assignment: CDR1 MNHNY and CDR2 SVGAGI (reference sequence). The DNA of the CDR3 is TGTGCCAGCAGTAAATCTGAGCAGTTCTTC. This gives the protein CASSKSEQFF.

This clonotype was seen more than once but under ten times. The chain couples TRBV6-6 to TRBJ2-3, with 8 bases identical to TRBD2. Germline assignment: CDR1 MNHNY and CDR2 SVGAGI (reference sequence). This CDR3 region has 17 residues. Trimming removed 2 bases from V and 1 base from J; junction bases left unmatched: 8. CDR3 DNA: TGTGCCAGCAGTTACGTTGGGGGCGGGAGGCGCACAGATACGCAGTATTTT. Translation gives CASSYVGGGRRTDTQYF.

This sequence joins TRBV5-1 and TRBJ2-5; no definite D call. Trimming shortened V by 0 bases and J by 5 bases, and 8 bases separated the two germline ends. The length of the CDR3 is 13 residues. Germline assignment: CDR1 SGHRS and CDR2 YFSETQ. CDR3 residues: CASSLVFLETQYF. The CDR3 nucleotides read TGCGCCAGCAGCTTGGTATTTCTGGAGACCCAGTACTTC.

This chain joins TRBV18 and TRBJ2-5; weak D call: TRBD1 (6 bases). Germline lookup yields CDR1 KGHSH and CDR2 LQKENI. Trimming shortened V by 3 bases and J by 5 bases, and 10 bases separated the two germline ends. The CDR3 is made up of 13 amino acids. In DNA form, the CDR3 reads TGTGCCAGCTCACCCACAGGGCGGGAGACCCAGTACTTC. Translation: CASSPTGRETQYF. The full variable domain, rest sourced from reference TRBV18 and TRBJ2-5, is NAGVMQNPRHLVRRRGQEARLRCSPMKGHSHVYWYRQLPEEGLKFMVYLQKENIIDESGMPKERFSAEFPKEGPSILRIQQVVRGDSAAYFCASSPTGRETQYFGPGTRLLVL.

The rearrangement uses TRBV20-1 and TRBJ2-1; D possibly corresponds to TRBD2 (5 bases). The CDR3 extends over 13 amino acids. CDR1 and CDR2 from the germline V gene are DFQATT and SNEGSKA (reference sequence). Between the trimmed V and J ends, which lost 6 bases and 2 bases, there was a span of 11 bases. The CDR3 region is CSATLVAYNEQFF. CDR3 sequence (DNA): TGCAGTGCCACACTAGTAGCCTACAATGAGCAGTTCTTC.

The CDR3 bases are TGTGCCAGCAGTTCGGCAGGAGTTAGCAATCAGCCCCAGCATTTT. Its protein product is CASSSAGVSNQPQHF. The chain uses TRBV12-3 or TRBV12-4 and TRBJ1-5, with D uncertain. This CDR3 is 15 amino acids long. V was shortened by 4 bases and J by 0 bases, with 10 bases between the two germline ends.

This clonotype was found a few times. V gene TRBV6-1 combines with J gene TRBJ1-2; the D is unclear. The V end lost 9 bases, the J end lost 1 base, and 12 bases lay between the germline ends. This CDR3 is built from 13 residues. Germline CDR1 and CDR2: MNHNS and SASEGT. DNA for the CDR3: TGTGCCAGTTTTGGTCAGCTTAACTATGGCTACACCTTC. This gives the protein CASFGQLNYGYTF.

This chain joins TRBV6-2 or TRBV6-3 and TRBJ2-7; 7 nucleotides align to TRBD1. The CDR3 loop spans 15 amino acids. Unmatched junction bases numbered 15, after V lost 11 bases and J lost 2 bases. Per the germline V gene, CDR1 is MNHEY and CDR2 is SVGEGT. CDR3 amino acids: CAGQDFPGTAYEQYF. CDR3 coding DNA: TGTGCCGGACAGGACTTTCCCGGGACAGCCTACGAGCAGTACTTC.

The chain joins TRBV6-5 to TRBJ1-4, with D possibly TRBD1 on 6 matching bases. V lost 8 bases, J lost 0 bases, and 13 bases lay in between. The CDR3 has 15 residues. CDR1 and CDR2 from the germline V gene are MNHEY and SVGAGI. The CDR3 region is CASCAGQATNEKLFF. CDR3 in DNA: TGTGCCAGCTGTGCGGGACAAGCAACTAATGAAAAACTGTTTTTT.